These 20 T cell receptor beta chains share one sample of origin, sequenced in a study of blood T cells in healthy people across ages. Using a J-beta primer mix together with a sample-barcoded 5' primer, a second PCR was run for about 6 to 12 cycles. TCRdb redid the calling of the 5' RACE reads with MiXCR, one entry per CDR3 protein. Of 1.6 million or so distinct CDR3 sequences in the sample, about 31% were seen once. Material: blood. The receptors come from a woman in her thirties in good health.

The chain joins TRBV4-2 to TRBJ1-6; no reliable D call. The CDR3 is 15 amino acids. The germline gives CDR1 LGHNA, CDR2 YNFKEQ. Deletions cut 0 bases from V and 6 bases from J, with 9 bases between. The DNA for the CDR3 is TGTGCCAGCAGCCAAGAAGTAGGCACTAATTCACCCCTCCACTTT. Translation: CASSQEVGTNSPLHF.

The chain has TRBV5-6 and TRBJ1-2, with no clear D. CDR1 and CDR2 from the germline V gene are SGHDT and YYEEEE. The CDR3 loop spans 15 amino acids. With 3 bases removed from V and 0 bases from J, the gap between germline ends came to 12 bases. CDR3 nucleotide sequence: TGTGCCAGCAGCTCCGACCGTTCGCCTAACTATGGCTACACCTTC. This gives the protein CASSSDRSPNYGYTF.

DNA of the CDR3: TGTGCCAGCAGTTCGGAAGGAGCAACCGGGGAGCTGTTTTTT. Amino acids: CASSSEGATGELFF. The chain carries TRBV12-3 or TRBV12-4 and TRBJ2-2; D ambiguous. The V end was cut by 4 bases, the J end by 5 bases, with 11 bases between. The CDR3 consists of 14 residues.

J is TRBJ2-1 and V is TRBV2; TRBD2 is a possible D gene (6 bases). Germline assignment: CDR1 SNHLY and CDR2 FYNNEI. This CDR3 has 15 amino acids. V lost 3 bases and J 2 bases, leaving 11 bases between the germline ends. The CDR3 DNA reads TGTGCCAGCAGTGAGGAGGGGACGGCCTACAATGAGCAGTTCTTC. This encodes CASSEEGTAYNEQFF.

This clonotype turned up a few times. The chain employs TRBV7-2 and TRBJ2-7; 9 bases line up with TRBD2. The CDR3 sequence is 15 residues long. J lost 1 base, V lost 6 bases, and 7 bases had no gene match. Germline V gene sequence: CDR1 SGHTA, CDR2 FQGNSA. The CDR3 DNA is TGTGCCAGCAGACCAACTAGCGGGTATTCCTACGAGCAGTACTTC. Residues: CASRPTSGYSYEQYF.

The genes are TRBV24-1 and TRBJ2-2; perhaps TRBD1 as D (5 bases). This CDR3 spans 14 amino acids. Germline CDR1 reads KGHDR; CDR2 reads SFDVKD. The V gene lost 7 bases and the J gene lost 5 bases, with 13 bases spanning the gap. This CDR3 is CATSRRQGTGELFF. CDR3 DNA sequence: TGTGCCACCAGCCGAAGGCAGGGAACCGGGGAGCTGTTTTTT.

The chain carries TRBV7-9 and TRBJ2-2, with D possibly matching TRBD2 (5 bases). Germline assignment: CDR1 SEHNR and CDR2 FQNEAQ (reference sequence). Trimming pared 5 bases from V and 5 bases from J, leaving 15 bases between. The CDR3 consists of 15 residues. CDR3 nucleotides: TGTGCCAGCAGCCGAGTAGAAGGACTTACCGGGGAGCTGTTTTTT. Its translation is CASSRVEGLTGELFF. Using reference TRBV7-9 and TRBJ2-2 for the parts outside the CDR3, the full variable domain is DTGVSQNPRHKITKRGQNVTFRCDPISEHNRLYWYRQTLGQGPEFLTYFQNEAQLEKSRLLSDRFSAERPKGSFSTLEIQRTEQGDSAMYLCASSRVEGLTGELFFGEGSRLTVL.

This clonotype was found a few times. The V gene is TRBV5-1, the J gene TRBJ2-7; D is perhaps TRBD1 (6 bases). Germline lookup yields CDR1 SGHRS and CDR2 YFSETQ. V lost 4 bases, J lost 6 bases, and 17 bases lay in between. The CDR3 has 14 residues. The CDR3 DNA follows: TGCGCCAGCAGCGTAACACAGGGAGCCTCCGAGCAGTACTTC. Protein sequence: CASSVTQGASEQYF.

The chain uses TRBV5-1 and TRBJ2-4; 12 bases fit TRBD1. V trimming: 6 bases; J trimming: 3 bases; junction bases outside the gene matches: 10. Germline lookup yields CDR1 SGHRS and CDR2 YFSETQ. The CDR3 length is 17 residues. The CDR3 DNA reads TGCGCCAGCACCGCCGGGACAGGGGGCAGGGACAAAAACATTCAGTACTTC. Protein product: CASTAGTGGRDKNIQYF.

This clonotype was detected a few times. The chain couples TRBV6-2 or TRBV6-3 to TRBJ1-2, with 7 bases matching TRBD1. The CDR3 is made up of 15 amino acids. Germline loops: CDR1 MNHEY, CDR2 SVGEGT. V was clipped by 7 bases and J by 2 bases; unmatched bases: 10. The CDR3 DNA reads TGTGCCAGCACCGTAAGTTCGGGACAGAACTATGGCTACACCTTC. This encodes CASTVSSGQNYGYTF.

This chain uses TRBV27 with TRBJ2-3; D perhaps matches TRBD1 (6 bases). Trimming pared 7 bases from V and 0 bases from J, leaving 14 bases between. The CDR3 contains 15 residues. CDR1 MNHEY and CDR2 SMNVEV come from the germline V gene (reference sequence). CDR3 sequence (DNA): TGTGCCAGCACTCCTGGGGGCCTGAGCACAGATACGCAGTATTTT. Translating gives CASTPGGLSTDTQYF.

This clonotype was found many times. This sequence joins TRBV7-2 and TRBJ2-3; 9 bases fit TRBD2. V shed 5 bases and J 2 bases; nucleotides not matched to a gene: 14. Germline values: CDR1 SGHTA, CDR2 FQGNSA. The CDR3 runs to 18 residues. The CDR3 DNA reads as TGTGCCAGCAGCCTGAGGGAGGCTAGCGGGACCAACACAGATACGCAGTATTTT. This translates into CASSLREASGTNTDTQYF.

This clonotype turned up a few times. This chain joins TRBV9 and TRBJ2-3; D ambiguous. The CDR3 is 14 residues long. Germline lookup yields CDR1 SGDLS and CDR2 YYNGEE. Trimming removed 6 bases from V and 0 bases from J, with 11 bases in between. CDR3 sequence (DNA): TGTGCCAGCAACCCAGACTCTAGCACAGATACGCAGTATTTT. It specifies CASNPDSSTDTQYF.

This rearrangement joins TRBV5-1 to TRBJ1-6; a possible D gene is TRBD1 (6 bases). Germline CDR1 and CDR2: SGHRS and YFSETQ. Trimming took off 0 bases at V and 7 bases at J, with 14 bases between the two ends. This CDR3 comprises 16 residues. CDR3 loop: CASSLAVGQTNSPLHF. The CDR3 DNA is TGCGCCAGCAGCTTGGCGGTCGGACAGACGAATTCACCCCTCCACTTT.

The rearrangement joins TRBV6-4 to TRBJ1-2, with a weak D call TRBD1 (5 bases). This CDR3 contains 15 residues. Deletions cut 0 bases from V and 8 bases from J, with 16 bases between. Germline V gives CDR1 MRHNA, CDR2 SNTAGT. CDR3 nucleotides: TGTGCCAGCAGTGACTCGATGGGGCCCCTCCTCGGCTACACCTTC. This encodes CASSDSMGPLLGYTF.

The CDR3 sequence: CSAVKGVQETQYF. CDR3 nucleotide sequence: TGCAGTGCAGTCAAGGGAGTGCAAGAGACCCAGTACTTC. The rearrangement links TRBV20-1 to TRBJ2-5, with a tentative D call TRBD2 (5 bases). V was clipped by 6 bases and J by 2 bases, with 13 bases between them. The CDR3 loop spans 13 amino acids. In germline, CDR1 is DFQATT, CDR2 SNEGSKA (reference sequence).

The J gene is TRBJ1-5, the V gene TRBV5-5, with D possibly being TRBD1 (5 bases). CDR3 length: 14 residues. Deletions cut 4 bases from V and 3 bases from J, with 11 bases between. CDR1 is SGHKS and CDR2 is YYEKEE in the germline V gene (reference sequence). In DNA, the CDR3 is TGTGCCAGCAGCGGTGGGGGGACCAATCAGCCCCAGCATTTT. It encodes CASSGGGTNQPQHF.

This chain links TRBV27 with TRBJ2-5; 8 bases line up with TRBD1. There are 15 residues in the CDR3. CDR1 and CDR2 (germline): MNHEY, SMNVEV (reference sequence). V was pared by 5 bases and J by 5 bases, with 10 bases of the junction left unmatched. Written as DNA, the CDR3 is TGTGCCAGCAGTCGTTCTGGGACAGGAGTGGAGACCCAGTACTTC. It codes for CASSRSGTGVETQYF.

This clonotype was detected a few times. This chain links TRBV5-8 with TRBJ2-1; TRBD1 is a possible D gene (5 bases). Looked up from germline, CDR1 is SGHTS and CDR2 is YDEGEE. The CDR3 length is 15 residues. V was clipped by 6 bases and J by 4 bases, with 17 bases between them. The DNA of the CDR3 is TGTGCCAGCATCTCTCGACAGAGGAGATACAATGAGCAGTTCTTC. It encodes CASISRQRRYNEQFF.

The rearrangement joins TRBV7-3 to TRBJ2-1; D is uncertain. The CDR3 runs 17 residues. The V end was cut by 0 bases, the J end by 3 bases, with 15 bases between. Germline CDR1 SGHTA, CDR2 FQGTGA. CDR3 DNA: TGTGCCAGCAGCTTAACGTCGCAGGCCGCTAGCTACAATGAGCAGTTCTTC. Protein product: CASSLTSQAASYNEQFF.